A selection of T cell receptor beta chains follows, all from one sample in a study of blood T cell repertoires in COVID-19. Some clones are missing from TCRdb's copy, which holds only in-frame ones; the method was immunoSEQ multiplex PCR. The sample records about 160,000 clones, roughly nine tenths being singletons. Specimen: peripheral blood. The receptors come from a man in his 60s with active or convalescent COVID-19. Both conserved end residues are trimmed from each CDR3. Each record gives: J gene, V gene, CDR3 protein.

>TRBJ1-1|TRBV3-1/TRBV3-2
ASSRKGQVAEAF
>TRBJ2-1|TRBV5-6
ASSRRQGVYNEQF
>TRBJ2-1|TRBV7-2
ASSARAGHPNEQF
>TRBJ1-1|TRBV19
ASSMDSTRWLAF
>TRBJ2-5|TRBV7-2
ASSLVSGSGETQY
>TRBJ1-1|TRBV5-5
ASSFGAPGFAEAF
>TRBJ2-5|TRBV7-2
ASRPPATMTETQY
>TRBJ1-6|TRBV7-9
ASSLTGYNSPLH
>TRBJ1-1|TRBV3-1/TRBV3-2
ASSQATGGTEAF
>TRBJ2-1|TRBV5-1
ASSKSDRGTNEQF
>TRBJ1-6|TRBV5-4
ASRPTGQVNSPLH
>TRBJ2-7|TRBV5-1
ASSTSGTSTSYEQY
>TRBJ2-5|TRBV5-1
ASTRSPSGGAAETQY
>TRBJ2-3|TRBV9
ASSVGQRTDTQY
>TRBJ2-7|TRBV6-4
ASSDEAGPYEQY
>TRBJ1-1|TRBV4-2
ASSQEGAGRGATEAF
>TRBJ1-4|TRBV15
ATSRPGGKLF
>TRBJ1-5|TRBV7-8
ASSLTGRGQPQH
>TRBJ2-5|TRBV4-1
ASSQETGLAGGPHQY
>TRBJ2-5|TRBV25-1
ASSELGSKETQY
>TRBJ1-1|TRBV5-1
ASSQTRTDTTEAF
>TRBJ2-2|TRBV5-4
ASSPENPNTGELF
>TRBJ2-7|TRBV20-1
SVPGESEQY
>TRBJ2-7|TRBV15
ATSDIRDRVVYEQY
>TRBJ1-4|TRBV7-9
ASSWGRAGNEKLF
>TRBJ1-2|TRBV6-4
ASRDLGRGIYGYT